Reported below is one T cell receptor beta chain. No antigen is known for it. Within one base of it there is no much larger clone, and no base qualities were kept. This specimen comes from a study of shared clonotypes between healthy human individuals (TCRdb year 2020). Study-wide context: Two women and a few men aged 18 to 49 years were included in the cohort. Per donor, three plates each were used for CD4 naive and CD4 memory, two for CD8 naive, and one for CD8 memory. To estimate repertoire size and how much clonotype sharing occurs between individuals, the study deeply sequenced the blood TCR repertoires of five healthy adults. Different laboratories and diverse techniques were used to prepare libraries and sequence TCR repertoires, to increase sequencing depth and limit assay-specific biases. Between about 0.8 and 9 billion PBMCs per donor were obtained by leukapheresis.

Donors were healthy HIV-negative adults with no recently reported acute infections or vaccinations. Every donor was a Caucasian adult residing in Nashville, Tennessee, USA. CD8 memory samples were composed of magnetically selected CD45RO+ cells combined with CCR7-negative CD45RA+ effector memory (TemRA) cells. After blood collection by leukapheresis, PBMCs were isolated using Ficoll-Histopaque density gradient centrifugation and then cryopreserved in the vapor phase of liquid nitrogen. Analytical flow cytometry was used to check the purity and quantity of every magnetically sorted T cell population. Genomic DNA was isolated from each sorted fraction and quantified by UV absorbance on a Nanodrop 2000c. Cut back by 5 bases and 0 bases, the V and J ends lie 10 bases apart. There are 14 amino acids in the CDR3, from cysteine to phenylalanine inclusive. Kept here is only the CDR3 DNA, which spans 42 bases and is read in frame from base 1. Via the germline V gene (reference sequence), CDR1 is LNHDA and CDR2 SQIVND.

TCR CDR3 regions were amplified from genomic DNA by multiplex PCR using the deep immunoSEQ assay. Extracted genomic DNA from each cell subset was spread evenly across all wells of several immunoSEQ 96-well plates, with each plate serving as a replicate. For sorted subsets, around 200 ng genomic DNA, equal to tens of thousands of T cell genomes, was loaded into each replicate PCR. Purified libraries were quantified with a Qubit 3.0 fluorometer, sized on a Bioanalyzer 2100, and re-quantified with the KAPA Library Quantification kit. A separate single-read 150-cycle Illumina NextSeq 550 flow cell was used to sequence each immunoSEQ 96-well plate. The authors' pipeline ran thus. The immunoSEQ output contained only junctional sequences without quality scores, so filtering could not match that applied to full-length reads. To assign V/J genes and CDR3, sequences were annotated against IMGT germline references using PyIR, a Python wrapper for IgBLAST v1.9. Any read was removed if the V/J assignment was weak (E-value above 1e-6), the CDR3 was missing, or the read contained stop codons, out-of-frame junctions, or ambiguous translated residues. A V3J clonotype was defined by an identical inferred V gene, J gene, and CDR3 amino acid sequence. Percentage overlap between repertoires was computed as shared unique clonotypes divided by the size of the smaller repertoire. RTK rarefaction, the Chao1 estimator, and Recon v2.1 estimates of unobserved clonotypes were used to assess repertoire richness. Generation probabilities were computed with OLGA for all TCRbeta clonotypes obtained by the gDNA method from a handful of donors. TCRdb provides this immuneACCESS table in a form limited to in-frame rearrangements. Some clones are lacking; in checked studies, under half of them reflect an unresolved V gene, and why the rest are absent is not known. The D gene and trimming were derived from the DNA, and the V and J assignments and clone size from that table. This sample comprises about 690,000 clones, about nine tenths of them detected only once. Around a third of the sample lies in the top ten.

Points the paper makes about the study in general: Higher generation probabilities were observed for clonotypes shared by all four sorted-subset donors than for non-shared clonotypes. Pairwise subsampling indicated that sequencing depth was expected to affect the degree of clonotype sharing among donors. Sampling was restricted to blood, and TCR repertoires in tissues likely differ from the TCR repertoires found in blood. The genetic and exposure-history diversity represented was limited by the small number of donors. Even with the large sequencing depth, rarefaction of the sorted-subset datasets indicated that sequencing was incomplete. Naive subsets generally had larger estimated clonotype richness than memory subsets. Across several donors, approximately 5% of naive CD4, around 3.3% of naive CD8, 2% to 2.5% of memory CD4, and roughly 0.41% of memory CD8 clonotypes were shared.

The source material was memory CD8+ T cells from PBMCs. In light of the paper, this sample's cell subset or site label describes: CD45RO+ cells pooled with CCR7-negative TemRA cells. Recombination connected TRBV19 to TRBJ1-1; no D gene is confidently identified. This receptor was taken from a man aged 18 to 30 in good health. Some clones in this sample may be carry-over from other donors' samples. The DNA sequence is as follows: TGTGCCAGTAGTTCCCTTCCGATGAACACTGAAGCTTTCTTT. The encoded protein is CASSSLPMNTEAFF. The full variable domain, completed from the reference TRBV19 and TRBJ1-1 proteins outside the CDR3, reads DGGITQSPKYLFRKEGQNVTLSCEQNLNHDAMYWYRQDPGQGLRLIYYSQIVNDFQKGDIAEGYSVSREKKESFPLTVTSAQKNPTAFYLCASSSLPMNTEAFFGQGTRLTVV.